The rows below give T cell receptor beta chains drawn from one sample of a study of blood T cell repertoires in COVID-19. Data came from immunoSEQ multiplex PCR; TCRdb stores just in-frame clones and leaves some out. This repertoire shows about 200,000 clones, roughly 82% found once; its top ten account for about 5.5%. The material sequenced was PBMCs or T cells enriched from blood (not recorded which). The receptor source for this set is a woman aged 55-70 years with acute COVID-19. Both conserved end residues are part of each CDR3. A D gene is named only where the DNA matches it firmly. Only some rows state a clone size, as once, few, many or a class for expanded clones.

CDR3 protein: CASSSKGAGGNTIYF
CDR3 DNA: TGTGCCAGCAGTTCGAAGGGGGCCGGTGGAAACACCATATATTTT
V gene: TRBV27
clone size: NA
D gene: TRBD1
J gene: TRBJ1-3

CDR3 protein: CASTQLAGNTIYF
CDR3 DNA: TGTGCCAGCACCCAGTTGGCTGGAAACACCATATATTTT
V gene: TRBV12-3/TRBV12-4
clone size: NA
D gene: NA
J gene: TRBJ1-3

CDR3 protein: CAWHGTGSSPLHF
CDR3 DNA: TGTGCCTGGCACGGGACAGGGTCGTCACCCCTCCACTTT
V gene: TRBV30
clone size: NA
D gene: TRBD1
J gene: TRBJ1-6

CDR3 protein: CASRNPGQENTEAFF
CDR3 DNA: TGTGCCAGCCGTAATCCGGGACAGGAGAACACTGAAGCTTTCTTT
V gene: TRBV2
clone size: NA
D gene: TRBD1
J gene: TRBJ1-1

CDR3 protein: CASKAGKSKTDTQYF
CDR3 DNA: TGCGCCAGCAAAGCCGGGAAAAGCAAAACGGATACGCAGTATTTT
V gene: TRBV10-1
clone size: few
D gene: NA
J gene: TRBJ2-3

CDR3 protein: CASSLTASRGNTIYF
CDR3 DNA: TGTGCCAGCAGTTTAACGGCGTCCAGGGGTAACACCATATATTTT
V gene: TRBV27
clone size: NA
D gene: NA
J gene: TRBJ1-3

CDR3 protein: CASSRTSGSVHEQFF
CDR3 DNA: TGTGCCAGCAGCAGGACTAGCGGGAGTGTCCATGAGCAGTTCTTC
V gene: TRBV6-5
clone size: NA
D gene: TRBD2
J gene: TRBJ2-1

CDR3 protein: CASSPRRPGVSGELFF
CDR3 DNA: TGTGCCAGCTCACCACGTCGGCCAGGGGTGAGCGGGGAGCTGTTTTTT
V gene: TRBV18
clone size: NA
D gene: NA
J gene: TRBJ2-2

CDR3 protein: CASSLGIQAFF
CDR3 DNA: TGTGCCAGCAGCTTGGGCATACAGGCTTTCTTT
V gene: TRBV5-6
clone size: NA
D gene: NA
J gene: TRBJ1-1

CDR3 protein: CASSRDRDYYGYTF
CDR3 DNA: TGTGCCAGCAGTAGGGACAGGGACTACTATGGCTACACCTTC
V gene: TRBV6-5
clone size: NA
D gene: TRBD1
J gene: TRBJ1-2

CDR3 protein: CASSSGGNYGYTF
CDR3 DNA: TGTGCCAGCAGTTCCGGAGGTAACTATGGCTACACCTTC
V gene: TRBV27
clone size: NA
D gene: NA
J gene: TRBJ1-2

CDR3 protein: CASSNRQGSGNTIYF
CDR3 DNA: TGTGCCAGCAGCAATCGGCAGGGGTCTGGAAACACCATATATTTT
V gene: TRBV2
clone size: NA
D gene: NA
J gene: TRBJ1-3

CDR3 protein: CASSYTDRGNSPLHF
CDR3 DNA: TGTGCCAGCAGTTACACGGACAGGGGTAATTCACCCCTCCACTTT
V gene: TRBV6-5
clone size: NA
D gene: TRBD1
J gene: TRBJ1-6

CDR3 protein: CASSESRRGGPDTQYF
CDR3 DNA: TGCGCCAGCAGTGAGTCGCGGCGGGGGGGCCCAGATACGCAGTATTTT
V gene: TRBV10-1
clone size: NA
D gene: TRBD2
J gene: TRBJ2-3

CDR3 protein: CASSQSYLRGVTDTQYF
CDR3 DNA: TGTGCCAGCAGCCAGTCCTACCTCCGGGGGGTCACAGATACGCAGTATTTT
V gene: TRBV3-1/TRBV3-2
clone size: few
D gene: TRBD2
J gene: TRBJ2-3

CDR3 protein: CASSLVGSGGNNEQFF
CDR3 DNA: TGTGCCAGCAGCTTAGTGGGTAGCGGGGGAAACAATGAGCAGTTCTTC
V gene: TRBV7-2
clone size: NA
D gene: TRBD2
J gene: TRBJ2-1

CDR3 protein: CASSRDRALYRYTF
CDR3 DNA: TGTGCCAGCAGCCGGGACAGGGCCCTTTATCGCTACACCTTC
V gene: TRBV5-6
clone size: NA
D gene: TRBD1
J gene: TRBJ1-2

CDR3 protein: CATSRAGWGGNEKLFF
CDR3 DNA: TGTGCCACCAGCAGAGCCGGTTGGGGGGGTAATGAAAAACTGTTTTTT
V gene: TRBV15
clone size: NA
D gene: NA
J gene: TRBJ1-4

CDR3 protein: CASSLGLRSLDIQYF
CDR3 DNA: TGTGCCAGCAGCTTAGGGCTGCGGTCCCTAGACATTCAGTACTTC
V gene: TRBV11-3
clone size: NA
D gene: NA
J gene: TRBJ2-4

CDR3 protein: CASSLVGLGWNTEAFF
CDR3 DNA: TGCGCCAGCAGCTTGGTGGGGCTGGGATGGAACACTGAAGCTTTCTTT
V gene: TRBV5-1
clone size: NA
D gene: NA
J gene: TRBJ1-1

CDR3 protein: CASSDPSLGGYGYTF
CDR3 DNA: TGTGCCAGCAGTGACCCTTCATTGGGGGGCTATGGCTACACCTTC
V gene: TRBV6-4
clone size: NA
D gene: NA
J gene: TRBJ1-2

CDR3 protein: CASSYSLSAGYTF
CDR3 DNA: TGTGCCAGCAGTTACTCCCTAAGTGCTGGCTACACCTTC
V gene: TRBV6-2/TRBV6-3
clone size: NA
D gene: NA
J gene: TRBJ1-2

CDR3 protein: CASSQDWGGSTDTQYF
CDR3 DNA: TGTGCCAGCAGCCAAGATTGGGGCGGTAGCACAGATACGCAGTATTTT
V gene: TRBV3-1/TRBV3-2
clone size: once
D gene: NA
J gene: TRBJ2-3

CDR3 protein: CSVLRTGSTNEQFF
CDR3 DNA: TGCAGCGTTCTTAGGACAGGAAGTACCAATGAGCAGTTCTTC
V gene: TRBV29-1
clone size: NA
D gene: TRBD1
J gene: TRBJ2-1

CDR3 protein: CSASLSGRSGGGYTF
CDR3 DNA: TGCAGTGCTAGTCTGTCCGGGAGGTCAGGTGGCGGCTACACCTTC
V gene: TRBV20-1
clone size: NA
D gene: NA
J gene: TRBJ1-2

CDR3 protein: CASSLGGGLNTEAFF
CDR3 DNA: TGCGCCAGCAGCTTGGGAGGGGGTTTGAACACTGAAGCTTTCTTT
V gene: TRBV5-1
clone size: NA
D gene: NA
J gene: TRBJ1-1

CDR3 protein: CASRRRGSGELFF
CDR3 DNA: TGTGCCAGCAGGCGCAGGGGTTCCGGGGAGCTGTTTTTT
V gene: TRBV6-5
clone size: NA
D gene: NA
J gene: TRBJ2-2

CDR3 protein: CASSESEETQYF
CDR3 DNA: TGTGCCAGTAGTGAGTCCGAAGAGACCCAGTACTTC
V gene: TRBV19
clone size: once
D gene: NA
J gene: TRBJ2-5

CDR3 protein: CASSEDREAFF
CDR3 DNA: TGTGCCAGCAGTGAAGACAGGGAGGCTTTCTTT
V gene: TRBV2
clone size: NA
D gene: NA
J gene: TRBJ1-1

CDR3 protein: CASILDGVSYNEQFF
CDR3 DNA: NA
V gene: TRBV7-9
clone size: many
D gene: NA
J gene: TRBJ2-1

CDR3 protein: CASTLNRAPYEQYF
CDR3 DNA: TGTGCCAGCACCCTTAACAGGGCCCCTTACGAGCAGTACTTC
V gene: TRBV11-2
clone size: NA
D gene: NA
J gene: TRBJ2-7

CDR3 protein: CASSLNGQGAQETQYF
CDR3 DNA: TGTGCCAGCAGCTTGAATGGACAGGGCGCTCAAGAGACCCAGTACTTC
V gene: TRBV7-2
clone size: NA
D gene: TRBD1
J gene: TRBJ2-5

CDR3 protein: CASSVSGIGDTQYF
CDR3 DNA: TGTGCCAGCAGTGTTAGCGGGATCGGAGATACGCAGTATTTT
V gene: TRBV7-2
clone size: NA
D gene: TRBD2
J gene: TRBJ2-3

CDR3 protein: CASSDIPSGRPHEQFF
CDR3 DNA: TGCGCCAGCAGCGACATCCCTAGCGGGAGACCCCATGAGCAGTTCTTC
V gene: TRBV5-1
clone size: NA
D gene: TRBD2
J gene: TRBJ2-1

CDR3 protein: CASSFTGVDQPQHF
CDR3 DNA: TGTGCCAGCAGTTTCACAGGCGTAGATCAGCCCCAGCATTTT
V gene: TRBV7-9
clone size: few
D gene: NA
J gene: TRBJ1-5

CDR3 protein: CAWFRATNEKLFF
CDR3 DNA: TGTGCCTGGTTTCGGGCAACTAATGAAAAACTGTTTTTT
V gene: TRBV30
clone size: few
D gene: NA
J gene: TRBJ1-4

CDR3 protein: CASSAQNEQFF
CDR3 DNA: TGTGCCAGCAGCGCGCAAAATGAGCAGTTCTTC
V gene: TRBV11-3
clone size: NA
D gene: NA
J gene: TRBJ2-1

CDR3 protein: CASSPRGAGEQFF
CDR3 DNA: TGTGCCAGCAGCCCCCGCGGGGCGGGTGAGCAGTTCTTC
V gene: TRBV7-7
clone size: NA
D gene: NA
J gene: TRBJ2-1

CDR3 protein: CASSLALATTGELFF
CDR3 DNA: TGCGCCAGCAGCTTGGCCCTAGCAACCACCGGGGAGCTGTTTTTT
V gene: TRBV5-1
clone size: NA
D gene: NA
J gene: TRBJ2-2

CDR3 protein: CASSLYGRGEAFF
CDR3 DNA: TGTGCCAGCAGTTTATATGGGAGAGGTGAAGCTTTCTTT
V gene: TRBV27
clone size: NA
D gene: NA
J gene: TRBJ1-1

CDR3 protein: CASSPRTSGGANDEQFF
CDR3 DNA: TGCGCCAGCAGCCCCAGGACTAGCGGGGGGGCTAACGATGAGCAGTTCTTC
V gene: TRBV4-3
clone size: NA
D gene: TRBD2
J gene: TRBJ2-1

CDR3 protein: CASSSPPPRITSEIYEQYF
CDR3 DNA: TGTGCCAGCAGCTCCCCCCCTCCGAGGATAACTAGCGAGATTTACGAGCAGTACTTC
V gene: TRBV7-2
clone size: NA
D gene: TRBD2
J gene: TRBJ2-7

CDR3 protein: CASSSRVPGTGYNEQFF
CDR3 DNA: TGCGCCAGCAGCTCCCGCGTCCCCGGGACAGGGTACAATGAGCAGTTCTTC
V gene: TRBV5-1
clone size: NA
D gene: TRBD1
J gene: TRBJ2-1

CDR3 protein: CASSELAGGPQTRTDTQYF
CDR3 DNA: TGTGCCAGCAGTGAGCTAGCGGGGGGGCCCCAAACCCGCACAGATACGCAGTATTTT
V gene: TRBV2
clone size: NA
D gene: TRBD2
J gene: TRBJ2-3

CDR3 protein: CSARGGYGYTF
CDR3 DNA: TGCAGCGCCCGAGGAGGCTATGGCTACACCTTC
V gene: TRBV29-1
clone size: NA
D gene: NA
J gene: TRBJ1-2

CDR3 protein: CASSLILAGTDTQYF
CDR3 DNA: TGTGCCAGCAGCTTGATCCTAGCGGGCACAGATACGCAGTATTTT
V gene: TRBV5-4
clone size: NA
D gene: TRBD2
J gene: TRBJ2-3

CDR3 protein: CASRWGQGDGYTF
CDR3 DNA: TGTGCCAGCAGGTGGGGACAGGGGGATGGCTACACCTTC
V gene: TRBV5-6
clone size: NA
D gene: TRBD1
J gene: TRBJ1-2

CDR3 protein: CASSWMLDISSGILYEQYF
CDR3 DNA: TGCGCCAGCAGCTGGATGCTGGACATCTCTAGCGGGATACTGTACGAGCAGTACTTC
V gene: TRBV5-1
clone size: NA
D gene: TRBD2
J gene: TRBJ2-7

CDR3 protein: CASSFSGFVGTEAFF
CDR3 DNA: TGTGCCAGCAGTTTCTCGGGGTTCGTCGGAACTGAAGCTTTCTTT
V gene: TRBV27
clone size: NA
D gene: NA
J gene: TRBJ1-1

CDR3 protein: CASSIDVRLAAGQFF
CDR3 DNA: TGTGCCAGTAGTATAGATGTTCGGCTAGCCGCAGGGCAGTTCTTC
V gene: TRBV19
clone size: NA
D gene: NA
J gene: TRBJ2-1